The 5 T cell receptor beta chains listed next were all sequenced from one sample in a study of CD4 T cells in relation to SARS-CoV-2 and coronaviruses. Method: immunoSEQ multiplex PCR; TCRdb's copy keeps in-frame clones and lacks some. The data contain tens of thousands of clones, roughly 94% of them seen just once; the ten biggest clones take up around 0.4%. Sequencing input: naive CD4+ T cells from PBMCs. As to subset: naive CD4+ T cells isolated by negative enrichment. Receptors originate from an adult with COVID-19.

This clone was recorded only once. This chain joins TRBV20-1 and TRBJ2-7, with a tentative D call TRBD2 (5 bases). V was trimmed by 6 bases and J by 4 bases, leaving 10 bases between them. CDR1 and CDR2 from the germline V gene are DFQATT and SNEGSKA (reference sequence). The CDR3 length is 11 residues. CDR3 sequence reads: CSAAAVYEQYF. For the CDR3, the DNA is TGCAGTGCCGCAGCGGTATACGAGCAGTACTTC.

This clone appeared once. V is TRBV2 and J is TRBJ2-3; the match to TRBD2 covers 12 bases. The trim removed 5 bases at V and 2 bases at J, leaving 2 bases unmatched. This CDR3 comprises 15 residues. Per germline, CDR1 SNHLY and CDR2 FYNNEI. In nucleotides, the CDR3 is TGTGCCAGCAGTCTAGCGGGAGGGAACACAGATACGCAGTATTTT. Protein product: CASSLAGGNTDTQYF.

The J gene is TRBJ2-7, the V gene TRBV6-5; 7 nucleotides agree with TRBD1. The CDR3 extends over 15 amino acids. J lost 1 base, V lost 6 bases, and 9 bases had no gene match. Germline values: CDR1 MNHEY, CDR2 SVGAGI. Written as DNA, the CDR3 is TGTGCCAGCAGGGTAGACAGGGCGCCTTCCTACGAGCAGTACTTC. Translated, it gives CASRVDRAPSYEQYF.

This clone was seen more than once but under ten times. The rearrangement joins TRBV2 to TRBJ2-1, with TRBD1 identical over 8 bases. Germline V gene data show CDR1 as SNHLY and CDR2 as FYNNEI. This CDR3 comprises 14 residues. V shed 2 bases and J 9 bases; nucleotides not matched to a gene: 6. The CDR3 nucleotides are TGTGCCAGCAGTGAAAGGACAGGGTTAGGTGAGCAGTTCTTC. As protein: CASSERTGLGEQFF.

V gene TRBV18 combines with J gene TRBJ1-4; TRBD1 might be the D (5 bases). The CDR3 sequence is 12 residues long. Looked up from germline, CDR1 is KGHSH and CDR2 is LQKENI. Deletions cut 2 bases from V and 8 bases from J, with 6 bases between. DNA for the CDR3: TGTGCCAGCTCACCAGGGGCGGAAAAACTGTTTTTT. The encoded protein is CASSPGAEKLFF.